A single sample is the source of the 32 T cell receptor beta chains below, sequenced in a study of human T cells and chemical hapten exposure. The time point is: patch test 2, 6 weeks after DPC sensitization. Treatment reported: therapeutic diphenylcyclopropenone sensitization with weekly scalp DPC. In TCRdb, the RACE reads were re-called with MiXCR into one record per CDR3 protein. The sample lists tens of thousands of distinct CDR3 sequences, more than 9.5% seen once, with less than 2.5% in the top ten. The sequences come from whole blood, collected in connection with sensitization to the hapten diphenylcyclopropenone (DPC). The source is a man between 40 and 49 years old with alopecia areata. Some clones in this sample may be carry-over from other donors' samples.

This clonotype came up a few times. This chain links TRBV14 with TRBJ2-6, with no clear D. CDR1 SGHDN and CDR2 FVKESK come from the germline V gene. V lost 8 bases to trimming and J lost 0 bases, with 5 bases between them. This CDR3 is built from 13 residues. Here the CDR3 DNA reads TGTGCCAGCGAATTCTCTGGGGCCAACGTCCTGACTTTC. It codes for CASEFSGANVLTF.

This rearrangement joins TRBV12-3 or TRBV12-4 to TRBJ2-7, with a weak D call TRBD1 (5 bases). The CDR3 is made up of 14 amino acids. Trimming removed 1 base from V and 3 bases from J, with 10 bases in between. This chain's CDR3 is CASSLGVGVYEQYF. In nucleotides, the CDR3 is TGTGCCAGCAGTTTAGGGGTAGGGGTCTACGAGCAGTACTTC.

The chain is built from TRBV7-2 and TRBJ2-5; 13 bases match TRBD2. The CDR3 covers 18 residues. V was clipped by 1 base and J by 2 bases; unmatched bases: 7. Germline values: CDR1 SGHTA, CDR2 FQGNSA. CDR3 in amino acids: CASSLVGLAGAIQETQYF. The DNA for the CDR3 is TGTGCCAGCAGCTTAGTCGGACTAGCGGGAGCAATTCAAGAGACCCAGTACTTC.

This clonotype has just a few counts. The V call is TRBV3-1, the J call TRBJ2-2; 10 nucleotides align to TRBD2. This CDR3 is 16 amino acids long. Trimming at V came to 4 bases and at J to 2 bases, leaving 4 bases not matched to a gene. Germline CDR1 and CDR2: LGHDT and YNNKEL (reference sequence). In nucleotides, the CDR3 is TGTGCCAGCAGCCTATTAGCGGGAGGAAACACCGGGGAGCTGTTTTTT. This translates into CASSLLAGGNTGELFF.

In this sample, this clonotype turned up many times. Its ends do not fully match the called genes, so a read error is possible. The rearrangement joins TRBV7-7 to TRBJ2-5, with 7 nucleotides matching TRBD2. Germline CDR1 reads SSHAT; CDR2 reads FNYEAQ (reference sequence). The CDR3 runs to 14 residues. Here the CDR3 reads CASSLAGRQETQYF. CDR3 sequence (DNA): TGTGCTAGCAGCTTAGCCGGGAGGCAAGAGACCCAGTACTTC.

There are many counts of this clonotype. V usage is TRBV19 and J usage is TRBJ2-5; 9 bases are shared with TRBD1. The germline V gene encodes CDR1 LNHDA and CDR2 SQIVND (reference sequence). With V trimmed by 5 bases and J by 7 bases, 5 bases remained unmatched. The CDR3 contains 13 residues. The CDR3 sequence is CASSPPGQGTQYF. In nucleotides, the CDR3 is TGTGCCAGTAGTCCACCGGGACAGGGGACCCAGTACTTC.

This clonotype was recorded a few times. V and J are TRBV25-1 and TRBJ1-3; a weak D match, TRBD1 (6 bases). CDR1 is MGHDK, CDR2 SYGVNS, per germline. The CDR3 length is 15 residues. The V end lost 4 bases, the J end lost 3 bases, and 13 bases lay between the germline ends. The CDR3 is CASSVSQGFGNTIYF. As DNA, the CDR3 is TGTGCCAGCAGTGTCTCACAGGGCTTTGGAAACACCATATATTTT.

A few counts support this clonotype. V and J are TRBV9 and TRBJ2-2; tentatively, D is TRBD1 (6 bases). CDR3 size: 16 residues. In germline, CDR1 is SGDLS, CDR2 YYNGEE. Trimming removed 0 bases from V and 6 bases from J, with 15 bases in between. The CDR3 loop reads CASSVETGMIPGELFF. The CDR3 DNA follows: TGTGCCAGCAGCGTAGAAACAGGGATGATCCCCGGGGAGCTGTTTTTT.

The CDR3 sequence: CASSLEPEGTQYF. CDR3 nucleotides: TGTGCCAGCAGCTTGGAACCCGAGGGGACCCAGTACTTC. The rearrangement uses TRBV5-6 and TRBJ2-5; perhaps TRBD2 as D (5 bases). The CDR3 has 13 residues. Trimming removed 0 bases from V and 7 bases from J, with 10 bases in between. The germline V gene has CDR1 SGHDT and CDR2 YYEEEE. Full variable domain (rest looked up from reference TRBV5-6 and TRBJ2-5): DAGVTQSPTHLIKTRGQQVTLRCSPKSGHDTVSWYQQALGQGPQFIFQYYEEEERQRGNFPDRFSGHQFPNYSSELNVNALLLGDSALYLCASSLEPEGTQYFGPGTRLLVL.

About this clonotype: This may come from a read error, since a much larger clone is one base off. The V call is TRBV7-2, the J call TRBJ1-2; maybe TRBD1 (5 bases). Germline lookup yields CDR1 SGHTA and CDR2 FQGNSA. The CDR3 length is 13 residues. The chain's CDR3 is CACSSAGRAGYTF. In nucleotides, the CDR3 is TGTGCCTGCAGCTCCGCAGGGCGGGCTGGCTACACCTTC. The full variable domain, with the rest looked up from reference TRBV7-2 and TRBJ1-2, is GAGVSQSPSNKVTEKGKDVELRCDPISGHTALYWYRQSLGQGLEFLIYFQGNSAPDKSGLPSDRFSAERTGGSVSTLTIQRTQQEDSAVYLCACSSAGRAGYTFGSGTRLTVV.

This clonotype was detected many times. The rearrangement uses TRBV9 and TRBJ2-1; 10 bases match TRBD2. CDR1 and CDR2 from the germline V gene are SGDLS and YYNGEE. The junction had 10 bases not matched to a gene; V was cut back by 3 bases and J by 10 bases. There are 15 residues in the CDR3. The CDR3: CASSGGLAVGTEQFF. The CDR3 nucleotides read TGTGCCAGCAGCGGTGGACTAGCGGTGGGGACAGAGCAGTTCTTC.

This clonotype has only a few counts. The gene calls are TRBV5-1 and TRBJ1-5; tentatively, D is TRBD1 (6 bases). Trimming shortened V by 3 bases and J by 6 bases, and 16 bases separated the two germline ends. Germline V lookup: CDR1 SGHRS, CDR2 YFSETQ. The CDR3 spans 15 residues. CDR3 region: CASSSLPGASQPQHF. CDR3 in DNA: TGCGCCAGCAGCTCACTCCCGGGGGCTAGTCAGCCCCAGCATTTT.

This clonotype was seen more than once but under ten times. V gene TRBV12-3 or TRBV12-4 combines with J gene TRBJ1-5, with D uncertain. V lost 3 bases and J 2 bases, leaving 8 bases between the germline ends. The CDR3 spans 14 residues. The CDR3 is CASSFWAGNQPQHF. The CDR3 bases are TGTGCCAGCAGTTTCTGGGCGGGCAATCAGCCCCAGCATTTT.

J is TRBJ1-3 and V is TRBV12-3 or TRBV12-4; D is undetermined. CDR3 length equals 13 residues. With 2 bases removed from V and 4 bases from J, the gap between germline ends came to 6 bases. The CDR3 sequence is CASSLFGGNTIYF. The CDR3 region has the DNA TGTGCCAGCAGTTTATTCGGCGGAAACACCATATATTTT.

This chain connects TRBV20-1 to TRBJ2-1; no definite D call. CDR1 is DFQATT, CDR2 SNEGSKA, per germline (reference sequence). The V end was cut by 1 base, the J end by 9 bases, with 16 bases between. This CDR3 comprises 14 residues. Written as DNA, the CDR3 is TGCAGTGCTAGAGTATATGCGGCGTTGAGTGAGCAGTTCTTC. It encodes CSARVYAALSEQFF.

This rearrangement joins TRBV19 to TRBJ1-5, with D possibly TRBD1 on 5 matching bases. The CDR3 length is 15 residues. Trimming cost V 7 bases and J 7 bases, with 20 bases left between them. Germline V lookup: CDR1 LNHDA, CDR2 SQIVND (reference sequence). This CDR3 reads CASTMRQGLDQPQHF. DNA for the CDR3: TGTGCCAGTACCATGCGTCAGGGATTGGACCAGCCCCAGCATTTT.

V gene TRBV5-1 combines with J gene TRBJ2-5; no firm D call. V lost 3 bases to trimming and J lost 2 bases, with 11 bases between them. CDR3 size: 14 residues. Germline loops: CDR1 SGHRS, CDR2 YFSETQ. The CDR3 region has the DNA TGCGCCAGCAGCTCACCTCAGGCACAAGAGACCCAGTACTTC. Protein product: CASSSPQAQETQYF.

The chain is built from TRBV9 and TRBJ2-7; 8 positions agree with TRBD1. The CDR3 spans 14 residues. With V trimmed by 2 bases and J by 2 bases, 3 bases remained unmatched. The V gene's germline CDR1 is SGDLS and CDR2 YYNGEE. The CDR3 DNA reads TGTGCCAGCAGCGTCGGGACAGGCCCCTACGAGCAGTACTTC. Translating gives CASSVGTGPYEQYF.

V and J are TRBV5-1 and TRBJ1-5; TRBD1 matches at 8 bases. Germline CDR1 reads SGHRS; CDR2 reads YFSETQ. After removal of 0 bases from V and 0 bases from J, the junction contained 5 bases not matched to a gene. The length of the CDR3 is 17 residues. In DNA form, the CDR3 reads TGCGCCAGCAGCTTGGGGACAGGGAGCTCTAGCAATCAGCCCCAGCATTTT. This sequence encodes CASSLGTGSSSNQPQHF.

The chain uses TRBV7-3 and TRBJ1-3; the D is unclear. V lost 3 bases to trimming and J lost 0 bases, with 6 bases between them. The length of the CDR3 is 14 residues. The V gene's germline CDR1 is SGHTA and CDR2 FQGTGA. The CDR3 sequence is CASSLGASGNTIYF. In DNA, the CDR3 is TGTGCCAGCAGCTTGGGAGCCTCTGGAAACACCATATATTTT.

This clonotype has a handful of counts. The rearrangement links TRBV14 to TRBJ2-7; D remains unclear. V shed 0 bases and J shed 12 bases, with 12 bases lying between them. The CDR3 extends over 12 amino acids. CDR1 and CDR2 from the germline V gene are SGHDN and FVKESK. The chain's CDR3 is CASSQERGPWYF. DNA of the CDR3: TGTGCCAGCAGCCAAGAGCGAGGTCCCTGGTACTTC.

This clonotype showed up just a few times. The V call is TRBV12-3 or TRBV12-4, the J call TRBJ2-1; D perhaps matches TRBD2 (5 bases). V was shortened by 5 bases and J by 0 bases, with 11 bases between the two germline ends. This CDR3 contains 15 residues. As DNA, the CDR3 is TGTGCCAGCAGTATTAGCGACCACTCCTACAATGAGCAGTTCTTC. Translated, it gives CASSISDHSYNEQFF.

This clonotype was seen a few times. The CDR3 coding sequence is TGTGCCAGCAGTAGACTAGCGGAGGACTATGAGCAGTTCTTC. This translates into CASSRLAEDYEQFF. This chain joins TRBV6-2 or TRBV6-3 and TRBJ2-1, with 9 bases that match TRBD2. CDR3 size: 14 residues. J gave up 8 bases and V 5 bases, and 7 bases lay outside the gene matches. The germline gives CDR1 MNHEY, CDR2 SVGEGT.

This clonotype came up many times. The chain links TRBV6-2 or TRBV6-3 to TRBJ1-1; D is uncertain. The V and J ends lost 6 bases and 4 bases respectively, with 9 bases between them. The germline gives CDR1 MNHEY, CDR2 SVGEGT. The CDR3 has 12 amino acids. The CDR3 DNA reads TGTGCCAGCAGAATGGGTCGCACTGAAGCTTTCTTT. Protein product: CASRMGRTEAFF.

The CDR3 spells CASSRNVLYGYTF. The CDR3 DNA reads as TGTGCCAGCAGTCGTAATGTCCTCTATGGCTACACCTTC. The genes are TRBV27 and TRBJ1-2; D remains unclear. There are 13 residues in the CDR3. The V end lost 5 bases, the J end lost 4 bases, and 11 bases lay between the germline ends. Germline V gene data show CDR1 as MNHEY and CDR2 as SMNVEV (reference sequence).

V gene TRBV7-2 combines with J gene TRBJ1-5; 7 nucleotides agree with TRBD1. This CDR3 is 14 amino acids long. The V gene end was trimmed by 5 bases and the J gene end by 0 bases; junction bases not matched to a gene: 1. CDR1 and CDR2 from the germline V gene are SGHTA and FQGNSA. In DNA, the CDR3 is TGTGCCAGCAGCAGACAGGGTAGCAATCAGCCCCAGCATTTT. Amino acid sequence: CASSRQGSNQPQHF.

This clonotype was seen only a few times. The chain employs TRBV6-1 and TRBJ2-1; 9 bases match TRBD2. The CDR3 runs to 16 residues. V dropped 2 bases and J dropped 4; count of bases not matched to a gene: 6. Germline CDR1 MNHNS, CDR2 SASEGT. The CDR3 DNA reads TGTGCCAGCAGTGAATTGAGCGGGAGGAGTTACAATGAGCAGTTCTTC. This translates into CASSELSGRSYNEQFF.

At least ten counts were recorded for this clonotype. The V gene is TRBV5-1, the J gene TRBJ2-1; 9 positions agree with TRBD2. Germline lookup yields CDR1 SGHRS and CDR2 YFSETQ. The CDR3 contains 15 residues. V trimming: 4 bases; J trimming: 8 bases; junction bases outside the gene matches: 10. In DNA form, the CDR3 reads TGCGCCAGCAGCCCCCCGGCGGGAGGGACCGATGAGCAGTTCTTC. Its protein is CASSPPAGGTDEQFF.

Many counts were recorded for this clonotype. The V gene is TRBV28, the J gene TRBJ2-2; 7 bases map to TRBD2. The CDR3 covers 15 residues. Germline trimming cut 2 bases from V and 3 bases from J; bases unmatched to any gene: 3. The germline CDR1 and CDR2 sequences are MDHEN and SYDVKM. The CDR3 reads CASSLAGVDTGELFF. CDR3 DNA: TGTGCCAGCAGTTTAGCGGGAGTGGACACCGGGGAGCTGTTTTTT.

The chain is built from TRBV11-2 and TRBJ2-3, with 10 bases that match TRBD1. The CDR3 is made up of 17 amino acids. The ends lost 2 bases at V and 2 bases at J; junction bases unmatched: 7. Looked up from germline, CDR1 is SGHAT and CDR2 is FQNNGV. The CDR3: CASSLRDRGRFTDTQYF. In DNA, the CDR3 is TGTGCCAGCAGCTTAAGGGACAGGGGCCGGTTCACAGATACGCAGTATTTT.

This clonotype was counted only a few times. CDR3 loop: CASRPNPREGLYNEQFF. Here the CDR3 DNA reads TGTGCCAGCAGACCCAACCCGCGGGAGGGCCTCTACAATGAGCAGTTCTTC. V gene TRBV7-9 combines with J gene TRBJ2-1; 9 nucleotides agree with TRBD2. Germline loops: CDR1 SEHNR, CDR2 FQNEAQ (reference sequence). This CDR3 contains 17 residues. Trimming cost V 6 bases and J 3 bases; bases outside gene matches: 12.

This clonotype has a handful of counts. The rearrangement uses TRBV7-3 and TRBJ2-3, with TRBD2 identical over 14 bases. V lost 4 bases, J lost 4 bases, and 16 bases stayed unmatched. This CDR3 spans 20 amino acids. Germline V CDR1 and CDR2: SGHTA, FQGTGA. The CDR3 reads CASSSTYPGTSGSIPDTQYF. In DNA, the CDR3 is TGTGCCAGCAGCTCTACCTACCCAGGGACTAGCGGGAGTATCCCAGATACGCAGTATTTT.